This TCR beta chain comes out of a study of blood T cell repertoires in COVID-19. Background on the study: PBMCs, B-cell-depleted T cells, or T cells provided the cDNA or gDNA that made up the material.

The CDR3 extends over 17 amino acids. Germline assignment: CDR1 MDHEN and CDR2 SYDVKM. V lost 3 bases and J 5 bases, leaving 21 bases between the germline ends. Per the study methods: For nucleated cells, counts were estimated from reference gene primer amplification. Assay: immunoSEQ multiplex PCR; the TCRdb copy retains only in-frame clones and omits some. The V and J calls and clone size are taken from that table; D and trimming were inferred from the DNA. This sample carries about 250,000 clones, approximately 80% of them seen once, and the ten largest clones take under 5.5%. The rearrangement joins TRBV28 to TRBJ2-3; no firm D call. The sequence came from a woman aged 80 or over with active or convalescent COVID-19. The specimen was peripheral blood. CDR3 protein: CASSFSLPGPTGDTQYF. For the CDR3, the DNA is TGTGCCAGCAGTTTTTCACTACCGGGTCCTACTGGAGATACGCAGTATTTT.